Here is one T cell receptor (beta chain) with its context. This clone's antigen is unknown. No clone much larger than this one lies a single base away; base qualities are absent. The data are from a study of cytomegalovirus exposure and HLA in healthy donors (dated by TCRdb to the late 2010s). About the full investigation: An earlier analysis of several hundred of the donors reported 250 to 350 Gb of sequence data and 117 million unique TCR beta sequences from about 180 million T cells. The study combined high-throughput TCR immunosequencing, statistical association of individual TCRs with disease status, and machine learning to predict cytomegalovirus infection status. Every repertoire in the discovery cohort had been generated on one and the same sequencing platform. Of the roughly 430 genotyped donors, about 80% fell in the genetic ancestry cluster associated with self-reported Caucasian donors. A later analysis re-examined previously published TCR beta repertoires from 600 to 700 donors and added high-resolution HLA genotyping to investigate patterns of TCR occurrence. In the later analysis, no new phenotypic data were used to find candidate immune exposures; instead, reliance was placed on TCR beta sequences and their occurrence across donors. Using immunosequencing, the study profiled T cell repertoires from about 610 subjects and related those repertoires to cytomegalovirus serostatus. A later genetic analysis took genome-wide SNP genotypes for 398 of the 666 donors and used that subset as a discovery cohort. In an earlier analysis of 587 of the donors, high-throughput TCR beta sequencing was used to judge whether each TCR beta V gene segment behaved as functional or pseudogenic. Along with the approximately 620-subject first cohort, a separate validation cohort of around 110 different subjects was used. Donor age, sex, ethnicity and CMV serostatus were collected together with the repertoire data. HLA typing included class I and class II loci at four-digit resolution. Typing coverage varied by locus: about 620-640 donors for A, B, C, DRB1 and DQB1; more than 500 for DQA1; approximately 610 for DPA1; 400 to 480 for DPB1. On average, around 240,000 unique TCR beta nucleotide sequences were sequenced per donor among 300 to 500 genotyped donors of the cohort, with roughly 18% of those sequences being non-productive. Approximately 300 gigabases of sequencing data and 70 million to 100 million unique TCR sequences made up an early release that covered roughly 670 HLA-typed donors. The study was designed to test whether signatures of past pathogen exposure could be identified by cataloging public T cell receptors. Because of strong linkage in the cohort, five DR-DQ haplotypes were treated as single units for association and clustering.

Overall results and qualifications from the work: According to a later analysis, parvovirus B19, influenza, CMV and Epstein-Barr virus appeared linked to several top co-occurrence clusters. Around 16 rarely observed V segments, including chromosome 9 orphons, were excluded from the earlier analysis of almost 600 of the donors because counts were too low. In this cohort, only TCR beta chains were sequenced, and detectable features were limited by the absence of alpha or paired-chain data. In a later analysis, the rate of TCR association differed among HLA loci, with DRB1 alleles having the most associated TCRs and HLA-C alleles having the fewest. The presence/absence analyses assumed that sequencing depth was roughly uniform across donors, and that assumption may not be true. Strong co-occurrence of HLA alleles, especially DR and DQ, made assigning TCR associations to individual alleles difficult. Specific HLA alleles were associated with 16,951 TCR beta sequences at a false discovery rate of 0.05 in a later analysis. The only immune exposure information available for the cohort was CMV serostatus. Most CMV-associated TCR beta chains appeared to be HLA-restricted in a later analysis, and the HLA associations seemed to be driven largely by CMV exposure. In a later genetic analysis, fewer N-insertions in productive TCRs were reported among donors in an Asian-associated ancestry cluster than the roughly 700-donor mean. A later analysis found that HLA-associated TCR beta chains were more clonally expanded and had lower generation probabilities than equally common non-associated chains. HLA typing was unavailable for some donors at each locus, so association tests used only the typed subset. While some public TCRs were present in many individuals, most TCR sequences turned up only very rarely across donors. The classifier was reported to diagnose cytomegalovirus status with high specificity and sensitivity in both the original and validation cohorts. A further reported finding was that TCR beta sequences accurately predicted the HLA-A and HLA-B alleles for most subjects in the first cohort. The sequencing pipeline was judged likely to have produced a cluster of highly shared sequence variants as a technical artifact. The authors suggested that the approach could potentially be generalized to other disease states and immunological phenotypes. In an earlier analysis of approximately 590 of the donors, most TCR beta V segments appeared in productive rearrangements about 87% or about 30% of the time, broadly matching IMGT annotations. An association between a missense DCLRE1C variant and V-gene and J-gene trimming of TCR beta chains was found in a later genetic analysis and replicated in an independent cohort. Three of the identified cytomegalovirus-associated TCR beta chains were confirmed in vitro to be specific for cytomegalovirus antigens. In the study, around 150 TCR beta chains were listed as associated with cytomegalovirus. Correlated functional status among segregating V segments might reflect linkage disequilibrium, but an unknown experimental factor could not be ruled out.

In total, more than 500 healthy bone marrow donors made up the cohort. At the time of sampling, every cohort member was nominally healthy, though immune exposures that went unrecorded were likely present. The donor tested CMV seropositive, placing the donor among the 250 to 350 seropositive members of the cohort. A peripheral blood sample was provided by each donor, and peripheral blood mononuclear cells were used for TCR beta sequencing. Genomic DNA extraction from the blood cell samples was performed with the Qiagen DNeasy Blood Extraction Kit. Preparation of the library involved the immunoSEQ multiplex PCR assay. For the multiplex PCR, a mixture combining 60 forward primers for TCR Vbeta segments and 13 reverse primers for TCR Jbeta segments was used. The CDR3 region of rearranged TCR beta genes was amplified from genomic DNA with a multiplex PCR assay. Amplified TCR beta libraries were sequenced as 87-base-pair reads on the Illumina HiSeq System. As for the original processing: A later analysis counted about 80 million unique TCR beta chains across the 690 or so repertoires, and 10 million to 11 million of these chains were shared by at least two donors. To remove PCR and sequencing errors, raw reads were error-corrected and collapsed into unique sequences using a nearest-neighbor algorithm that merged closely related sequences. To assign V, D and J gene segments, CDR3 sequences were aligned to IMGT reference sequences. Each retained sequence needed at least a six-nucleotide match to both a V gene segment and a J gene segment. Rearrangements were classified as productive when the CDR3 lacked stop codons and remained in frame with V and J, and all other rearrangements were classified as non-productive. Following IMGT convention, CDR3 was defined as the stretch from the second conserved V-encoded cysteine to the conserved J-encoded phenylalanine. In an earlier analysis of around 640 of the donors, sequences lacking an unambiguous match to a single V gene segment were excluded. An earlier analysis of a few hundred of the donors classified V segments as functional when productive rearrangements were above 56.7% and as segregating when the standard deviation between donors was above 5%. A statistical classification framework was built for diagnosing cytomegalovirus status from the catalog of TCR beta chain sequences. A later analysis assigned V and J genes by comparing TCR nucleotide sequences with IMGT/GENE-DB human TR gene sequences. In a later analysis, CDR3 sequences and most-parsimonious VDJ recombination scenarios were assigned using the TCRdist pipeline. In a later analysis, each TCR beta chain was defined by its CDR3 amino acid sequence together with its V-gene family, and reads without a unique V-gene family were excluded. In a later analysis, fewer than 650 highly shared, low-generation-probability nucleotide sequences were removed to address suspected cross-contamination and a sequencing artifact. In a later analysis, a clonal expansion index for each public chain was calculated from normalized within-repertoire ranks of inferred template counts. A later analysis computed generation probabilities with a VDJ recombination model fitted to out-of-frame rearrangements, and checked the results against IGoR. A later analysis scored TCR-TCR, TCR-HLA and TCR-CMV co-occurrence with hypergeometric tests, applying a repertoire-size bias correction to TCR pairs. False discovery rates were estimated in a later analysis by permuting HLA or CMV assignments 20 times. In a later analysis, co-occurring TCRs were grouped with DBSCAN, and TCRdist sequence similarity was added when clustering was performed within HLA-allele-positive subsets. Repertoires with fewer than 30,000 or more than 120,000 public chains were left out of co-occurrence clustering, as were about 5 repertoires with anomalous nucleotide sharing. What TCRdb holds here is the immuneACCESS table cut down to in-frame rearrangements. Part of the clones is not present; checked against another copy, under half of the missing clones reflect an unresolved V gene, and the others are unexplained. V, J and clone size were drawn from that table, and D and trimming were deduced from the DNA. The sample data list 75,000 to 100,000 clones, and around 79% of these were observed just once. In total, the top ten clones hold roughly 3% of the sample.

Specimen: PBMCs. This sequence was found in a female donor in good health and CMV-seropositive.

The DNA sequence is given as TGTGCCAGCAGCCAACCCGCCACAGGGACCCTGTACGAGCAGTACTTC. It encodes CASSQPATGTLYEQYF. This sequence uses TRBV14 and TRBJ2-7, and perhaps TRBD1 as D gene, on 6 matching bases. From the cysteine through the phenylalanine, the CDR3 covers 16 amino acids. Here the CDR3 DNA is all that survives: 48 bases in frame from base 1. The trim is 2 bases for V and 4 bases for J, with a gap of 18 bases between the germline ends. CDR1 is given as SGHDN and CDR2 as FVKESK, both from the germline V gene.